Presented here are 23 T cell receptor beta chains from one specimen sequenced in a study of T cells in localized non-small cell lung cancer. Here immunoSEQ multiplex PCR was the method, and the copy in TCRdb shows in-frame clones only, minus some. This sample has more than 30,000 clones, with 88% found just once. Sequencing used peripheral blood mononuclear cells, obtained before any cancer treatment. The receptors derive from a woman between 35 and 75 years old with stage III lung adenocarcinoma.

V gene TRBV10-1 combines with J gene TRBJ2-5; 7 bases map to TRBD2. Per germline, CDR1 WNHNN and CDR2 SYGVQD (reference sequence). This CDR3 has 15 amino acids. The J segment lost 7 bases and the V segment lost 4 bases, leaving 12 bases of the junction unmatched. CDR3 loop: CASSVTREGPGTQYF. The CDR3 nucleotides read TGCGCCAGCAGTGTGACGAGGGAGGGCCCTGGGACCCAGTACTTC.

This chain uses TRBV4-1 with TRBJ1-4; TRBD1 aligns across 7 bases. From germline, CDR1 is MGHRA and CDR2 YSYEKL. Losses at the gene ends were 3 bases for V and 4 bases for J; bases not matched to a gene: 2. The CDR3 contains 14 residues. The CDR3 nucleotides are TGCGCCAGCAGCCAGGGACAGAATAATGAAAAACTGTTTTTT. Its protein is CASSQGQNNEKLFF.

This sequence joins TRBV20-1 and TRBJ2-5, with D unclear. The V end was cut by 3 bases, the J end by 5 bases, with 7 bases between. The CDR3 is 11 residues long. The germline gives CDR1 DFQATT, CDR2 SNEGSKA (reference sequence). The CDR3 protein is CSASRPETQYF. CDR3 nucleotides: TGCAGTGCTAGTCGCCCGGAGACCCAGTACTTC.

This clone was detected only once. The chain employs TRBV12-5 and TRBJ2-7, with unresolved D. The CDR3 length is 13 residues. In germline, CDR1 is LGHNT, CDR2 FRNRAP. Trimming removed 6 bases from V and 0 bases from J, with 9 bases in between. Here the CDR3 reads CASGPYLSYEQYF. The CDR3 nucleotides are TGTGCTAGTGGCCCCTATCTCTCCTACGAGCAGTACTTC.

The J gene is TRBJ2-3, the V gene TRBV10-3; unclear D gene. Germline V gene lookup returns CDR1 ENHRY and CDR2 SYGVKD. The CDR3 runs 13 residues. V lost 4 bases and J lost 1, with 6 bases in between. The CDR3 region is CAISGPGTDTQYF. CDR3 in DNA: TGTGCCATCAGTGGTCCGGGCACAGATACGCAGTATTTT.

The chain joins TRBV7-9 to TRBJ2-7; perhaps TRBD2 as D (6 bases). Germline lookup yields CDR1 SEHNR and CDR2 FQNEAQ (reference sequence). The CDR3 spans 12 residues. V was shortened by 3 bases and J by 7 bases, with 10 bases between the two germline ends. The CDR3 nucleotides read TGTGCCAGCAGCTTTCTGGAGGGGGAGCAGTACTTC. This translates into CASSFLEGEQYF.

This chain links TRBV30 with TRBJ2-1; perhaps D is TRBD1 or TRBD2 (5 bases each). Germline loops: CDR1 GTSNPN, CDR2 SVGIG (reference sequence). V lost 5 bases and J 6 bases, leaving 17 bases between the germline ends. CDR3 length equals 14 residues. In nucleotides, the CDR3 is TGTGCCTGGGGTTGGGGGTCGGGGCTCAATGAGCAGTTCTTC. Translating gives CAWGWGSGLNEQFF.

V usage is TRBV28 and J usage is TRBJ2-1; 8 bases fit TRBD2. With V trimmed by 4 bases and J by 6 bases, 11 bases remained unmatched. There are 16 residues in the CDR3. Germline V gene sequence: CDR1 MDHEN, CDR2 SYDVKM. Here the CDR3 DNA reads TGTGCCAGCAGTTCTTCCGGGACTAGGTGGGTCAATGAGCAGTTCTTC. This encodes CASSSSGTRWVNEQFF.

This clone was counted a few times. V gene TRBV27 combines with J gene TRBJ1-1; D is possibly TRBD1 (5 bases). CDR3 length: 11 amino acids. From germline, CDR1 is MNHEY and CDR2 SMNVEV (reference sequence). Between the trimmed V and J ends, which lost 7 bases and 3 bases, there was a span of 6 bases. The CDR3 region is CASKGDTEAFF. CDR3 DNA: TGTGCCAGCAAAGGGGACACTGAAGCTTTCTTT.

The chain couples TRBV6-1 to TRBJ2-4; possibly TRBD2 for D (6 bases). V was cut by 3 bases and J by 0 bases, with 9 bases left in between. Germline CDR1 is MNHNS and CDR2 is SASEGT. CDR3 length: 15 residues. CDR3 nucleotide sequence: TGTGCCAGCAGTGACGGGAGCCAAGCCAAAAACATTCAGTACTTC. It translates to CASSDGSQAKNIQYF.

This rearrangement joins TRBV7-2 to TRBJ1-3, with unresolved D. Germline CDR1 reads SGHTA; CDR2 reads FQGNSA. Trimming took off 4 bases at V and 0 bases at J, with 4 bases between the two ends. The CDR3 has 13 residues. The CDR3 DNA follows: TGTGCCAGCAGCTACAACTCTGGAAACACCATATATTTT. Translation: CASSYNSGNTIYF.

The CDR3 reads CASSIEGGTYNEQFF. In DNA, the CDR3 is TGTGCCAGTAGTATAGAAGGCGGGACCTACAATGAGCAGTTCTTC. The chain uses TRBV19 and TRBJ2-1; TRBD2 might be the D (6 bases). There are 15 residues in the CDR3. V was cut by 0 bases and J by 2 bases, with 8 bases left in between. Germline CDR1 reads LNHDA; CDR2 reads SQIVND (reference sequence). Drawing the rest from reference TRBV19 and TRBJ2-1, the complete variable domain is DGGITQSPKYLFRKEGQNVTLSCEQNLNHDAMYWYRQDPGQGLRLIYYSQIVNDFQKGDIAEGYSVSREKKESFPLTVTSAQKNPTAFYLCASSIEGGTYNEQFFGPGTRLTVL.

This chain's CDR3 is CASSLSGDEKLFF. The CDR3 coding sequence is TGTGCCAGCAGTTTATCGGGGGATGAAAAACTGTTTTTT. The V and J genes are TRBV28 and TRBJ1-4, with D possibly matching TRBD1 (5 bases). The CDR3 runs 13 residues. The V end was cut by 1 base, the J end by 6 bases, with 6 bases between. Germline-derived CDR1 and CDR2 are MDHEN and SYDVKM. The variable domain in full, completed from reference TRBV28 and TRBJ1-4, reads DVKVTQSSRYLVKRTGEKVFLECVQDMDHENMFWYRQDPGLGLRLIYFSYDVKMKEKGDIPEGYSVSREKKERFSLILESASTNQTSMYLCASSLSGDEKLFFGSGTQLSVL.

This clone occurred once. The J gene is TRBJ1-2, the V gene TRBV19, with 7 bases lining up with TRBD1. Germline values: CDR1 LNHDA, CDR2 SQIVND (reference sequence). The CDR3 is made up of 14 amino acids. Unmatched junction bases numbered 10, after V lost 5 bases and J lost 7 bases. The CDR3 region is CASSLGQTGSGYTF. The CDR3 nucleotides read TGTGCCAGTAGTTTGGGACAGACAGGGTCTGGCTACACCTTC.

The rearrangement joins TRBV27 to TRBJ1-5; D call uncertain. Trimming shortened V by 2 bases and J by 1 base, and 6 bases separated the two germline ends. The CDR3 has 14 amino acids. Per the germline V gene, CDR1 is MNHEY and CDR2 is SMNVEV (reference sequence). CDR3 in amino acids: CASSLQRSNQPQHF. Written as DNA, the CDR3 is TGTGCCAGCAGTTTACAGAGGAGCAATCAGCCCCAGCATTTT.

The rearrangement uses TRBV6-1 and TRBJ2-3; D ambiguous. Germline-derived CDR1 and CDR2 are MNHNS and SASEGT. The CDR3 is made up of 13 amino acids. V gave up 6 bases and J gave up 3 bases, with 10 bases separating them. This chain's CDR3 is CASSADETDTQYF. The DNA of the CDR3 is TGTGCCAGCAGCGCAGACGAGACAGATACGCAGTATTTT.

This CDR3 is CASSLEPSGLGNEQFF. The DNA for the CDR3 is TGCGCCAGCAGCTTGGAACCGTCCGGATTGGGCAATGAGCAGTTCTTC. The chain recombines TRBV5-1 with TRBJ2-1; D unclear. The germline V gene encodes CDR1 SGHRS and CDR2 YFSETQ. CDR3 length: 16 amino acids. Trimming took 0 bases from V and 6 from J, leaving 16 bases between them.

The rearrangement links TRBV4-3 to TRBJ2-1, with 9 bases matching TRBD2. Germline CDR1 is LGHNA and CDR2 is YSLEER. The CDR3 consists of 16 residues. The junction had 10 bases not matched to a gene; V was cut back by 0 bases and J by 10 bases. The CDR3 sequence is CASSQEPRGGAGEQFF. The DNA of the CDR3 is TGCGCCAGCAGCCAAGAACCACGCGGGGGGGCCGGAGAGCAGTTCTTC.

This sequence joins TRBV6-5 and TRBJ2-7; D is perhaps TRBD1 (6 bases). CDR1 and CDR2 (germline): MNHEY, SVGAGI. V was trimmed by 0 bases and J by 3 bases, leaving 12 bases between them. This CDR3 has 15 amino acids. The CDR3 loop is CASSYSAGVGYEQYF. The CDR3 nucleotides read TGTGCCAGCAGTTACTCGGCAGGGGTCGGCTACGAGCAGTACTTC.

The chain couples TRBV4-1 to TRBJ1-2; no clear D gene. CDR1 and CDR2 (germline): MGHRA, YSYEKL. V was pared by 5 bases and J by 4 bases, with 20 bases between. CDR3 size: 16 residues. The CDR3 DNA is TGCGCCAGCAGCGTGTGTGGCTACCGAAAGACCTATGGCTACACCTTC. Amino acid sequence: CASSVCGYRKTYGYTF.

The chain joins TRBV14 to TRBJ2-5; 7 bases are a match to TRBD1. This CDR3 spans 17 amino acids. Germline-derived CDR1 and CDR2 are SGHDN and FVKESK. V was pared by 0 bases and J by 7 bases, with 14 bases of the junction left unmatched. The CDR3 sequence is CASSQELRGHLSGTQYF. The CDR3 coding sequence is TGTGCCAGCAGCCAAGAATTGAGGGGGCACCTCTCTGGGACCCAGTACTTC.

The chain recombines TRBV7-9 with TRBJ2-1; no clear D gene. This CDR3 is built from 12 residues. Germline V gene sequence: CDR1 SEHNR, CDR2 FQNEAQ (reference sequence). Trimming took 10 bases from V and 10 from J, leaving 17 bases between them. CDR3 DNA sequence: TGTGCCAACCGCGTGCCTGCCGGGGAGCAGTTCTTC. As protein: CANRVPAGEQFF.

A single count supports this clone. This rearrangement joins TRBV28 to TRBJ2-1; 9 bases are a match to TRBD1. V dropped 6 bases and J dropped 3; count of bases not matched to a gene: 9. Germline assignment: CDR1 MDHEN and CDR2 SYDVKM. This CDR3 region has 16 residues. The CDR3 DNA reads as TGTGCCAGCAGCCCCCCTGGGACAGGGTACTACAATGAGCAGTTCTTC. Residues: CASSPPGTGYYNEQFF.